These 9 T cell receptor beta chains came from one sample sequenced in a study of shared clonotypes between healthy human individuals. TCRdb's table, derived via immunoSEQ multiplex PCR, lists solely in-frame clones and lacks some. The sample has millions of clones, approximately 95% seen once; the top ten hold 1% to 1.3%. Naive CD8 cells lacked CD45RO, underwent positive selection for CCR7 and left out terminally differentiated effector memory CD45RA+ cells. Sample: naive CD8+ T cells sorted from blood. These receptors were taken from a man younger than 30 in good health.

Comment on this clone: The sample has other DNA sequences that encode this CDR3 too. The chain employs TRBV27 and TRBJ1-5; 9 bases map to TRBD1. The V gene end was trimmed by 4 bases and the J gene end by 6 bases; junction bases not matched to a gene: 4. The CDR3 has 14 residues. Per the germline V gene, CDR1 is MNHEY and CDR2 is SMNVEV (reference sequence). CDR3 coding DNA: TGTGCCAGCAGTTCGGGACAGGGTTTTCAGCCCCAGCATTTT. This sequence encodes CASSSGQGFQPQHF.

This clone appeared once. The rearrangement joins TRBV9 to TRBJ1-1; D possibly corresponds to TRBD1 (6 bases). V was pared by 3 bases and J by 2 bases, with 11 bases between. CDR3 length: 14 residues. Germline values: CDR1 SGDLS, CDR2 YYNGEE. CDR3 DNA sequence: TGTGCCAGCAGCGAACGAGGGGGAAACACTGAAGCTTTCTTT. The encoded protein is CASSERGGNTEAFF.

This clone came up a few times. J is TRBJ2-1 and V is TRBV5-1; 14 positions match TRBD2. The length of the CDR3 is 16 residues. Germline CDR1 reads SGHRS; CDR2 reads YFSETQ. V gave up 2 bases and J gave up 9 bases; unmatched junction bases: 7. The CDR3 DNA reads TGCGCCAGCAGCTTAGAGGGACTAGCGGGGGACCGTGAGCAGTTCTTC. Its translation is CASSLEGLAGDREQFF.

The chain employs TRBV13 and TRBJ2-1, with D perhaps assigned TRBD1 or TRBD2 (6 bases each). Germline V gene sequence: CDR1 PRHDT, CDR2 FYEKMQ (reference sequence). The CDR3 extends over 18 amino acids. Trimming took 5 bases from V and 4 from J, leaving 24 bases between them. The CDR3 sequence: CASSARRRDIFFYNEQFF. DNA of the CDR3: TGTGCCAGCAGCGCAAGGCGGCGGGACATATTTTTTTACAATGAGCAGTTCTTC.

V is TRBV2 and J is TRBJ2-5; no reliable D call. CDR3 length: 14 amino acids. The V gene's germline CDR1 is SNHLY and CDR2 FYNNEI. V was clipped by 7 bases and J by 1 base, with 13 bases between them. CDR3 sequence: CASTPDAFQETQYF. CDR3 nucleotides: TGTGCCAGCACCCCTGATGCATTCCAAGAGACCCAGTACTTC.

Only a few counts were recorded for this clone. CDR3 in amino acids: CASSEIPPTYDSNQPQHF. For the CDR3, the DNA is TGTGCCAGCAGTGAAATCCCACCAACCTACGATAGCAATCAGCCCCAGCATTTT. The chain employs TRBV6-1 and TRBJ1-5; D is unclear. The CDR3 has 18 amino acids. Germline CDR1 is MNHNS and CDR2 is SASEGT. Between the trimmed V and J ends, which lost 2 bases and 0 bases, there was a span of 17 bases.

The chain couples TRBV10-1 to TRBJ2-2; weak D call: TRBD1 (7 bases). Trimming cost V 9 bases and J 6 bases, with 20 bases left between them. The CDR3 contains 15 residues. Germline V CDR1 and CDR2: WNHNN, SYGVQD (reference sequence). This CDR3 is CASRRGLWESGELFF. CDR3 nucleotide sequence: TGCGCCAGTAGGAGGGGGCTATGGGAATCCGGGGAGCTGTTTTTT.

The chain employs TRBV9 and TRBJ2-2, with D hard to call. V was pared by 3 bases and J by 6 bases, with 6 bases between. This CDR3 is built from 12 residues. The germline CDR1 and CDR2 sequences are SGDLS and YYNGEE. The CDR3 nucleotides are TGTGCCAGCAGCGCTTTCGCCGGGGAGCTGTTTTTT. Residues: CASSAFAGELFF.

The V gene is TRBV6-5, the J gene TRBJ2-7; D is unresolved. The CDR3 sequence is 14 residues long. Germline V gene data show CDR1 as MNHEY and CDR2 as SVGAGI. V gave up 6 bases and J gave up 0 bases, with 12 bases separating them. CDR3 amino acids: CASSSDLSSYEQYF. The CDR3 DNA is TGTGCCAGCAGCTCTGACCTAAGCTCCTACGAGCAGTACTTC.